The 3 T cell receptor beta chains given below trace back to one sample, sequenced in a study of PD-1 blockade in classical Hodgkin lymphoma. Profiled with immunoSEQ multiplex PCR; TCRdb holds only in-frame clones, not every one. The data hold 15,000 or so clones, with roughly nine tenths observed a single time. Time point given: newly diagnosed, previously untreated cHL patient sample. Isolated CD8+ T cells were derived from thawed PBMCs through magnetic negative selection. Sample: CD8+ T cells from blood. The receptors derive from a human donor with classical Hodgkin lymphoma.

The chain combines TRBV7-8 with TRBJ1-1; D is perhaps TRBD1 (6 bases). The CDR3 loop spans 15 amino acids. The germline V gene encodes CDR1 SGHVS and CDR2 FQNEAQ. The V end was cut by 5 bases, the J end by 3 bases, with 16 bases between. CDR3 protein: CASSDRGGLDTEAFF. In DNA form, the CDR3 reads TGTGCCAGCAGCGATAGGGGGGGCTTGGACACTGAAGCTTTCTTT.

Only one count was recorded for this clone. The chain couples TRBV28 to TRBJ1-1, with D possibly TRBD1 on 6 matching bases. This CDR3 spans 13 amino acids. From germline, CDR1 is MDHEN and CDR2 SYDVKM. V lost 6 bases to trimming and J lost 4 bases, with 12 bases between them. The CDR3 nucleotides are TGTGCCAGCAGGGCCCGGGGGCTCACTGAAGCTTTCTTT. Translated, it gives CASRARGLTEAFF.

The rearrangement uses TRBV7-9 and TRBJ2-1; 10 bases line up with TRBD2. Germline V lookup: CDR1 SEHNR, CDR2 FQNEAQ (reference sequence). CDR3 length: 16 residues. The junction had 8 bases not matched to a gene; V was cut back by 6 bases and J by 3 bases. CDR3 region: CASRVPLAGDYNEQFF. As DNA, the CDR3 is TGTGCCAGCAGGGTCCCTCTAGCGGGAGACTACAATGAGCAGTTCTTC.